The 11 T cell receptor beta chains below were found in one sample sequenced in a study of shared clonotypes between healthy human individuals. Sequenced by immunoSEQ multiplex PCR; TCRdb stores in-frame clones only, minus some. Among a few million clones listed, roughly 93% were seen once. The material sequenced was naive CD4+ T cells from PBMCs. Described subset: CD45RA+ positively selected. These receptor sequences come from a man aged 18 to 29 in good health. Some clones in this sample may be carry-over from other donors' samples.

Here the CDR3 reads CASSSGTQQDGQYF. The CDR3 nucleotides read TGTGCCAGCAGTTCCGGGACCCAGCAGGATGGGCAGTACTTC. V gene TRBV28 combines with J gene TRBJ2-7; tentatively, D is TRBD1 or TRBD2 (5 bases each). V was pared by 4 bases and J by 9 bases, with 19 bases between. CDR3 length: 14 amino acids. Germline CDR1 reads MDHEN; CDR2 reads SYDVKM.

V is TRBV6-5 and J is TRBJ2-7; D perhaps matches TRBD2 (7 bases). Germline lookup yields CDR1 MNHEY and CDR2 SVGAGI. Trimming took 6 bases from V and 6 from J, leaving 21 bases between them. The length of the CDR3 is 15 residues. CDR3 sequence: CASRPPRGAPVEQYF. DNA for the CDR3: TGTGCCAGCAGACCCCCCCGGGGGGCGCCGGTCGAGCAGTACTTC.

V gene TRBV5-1 combines with J gene TRBJ2-7; 7 bases line up with TRBD1. The CDR3 covers 15 residues. Losses at the gene ends were 4 bases for V and 2 bases for J; bases not matched to a gene: 9. Germline CDR1 and CDR2: SGHRS and YFSETQ. CDR3 residues: CASSLTGLSPYEQYF. CDR3 nucleotides: TGCGCCAGCAGCCTGACAGGGTTGAGCCCCTACGAGCAGTACTTC.

This clone has just a few counts. The chain joins TRBV30 to TRBJ1-1; D is ambiguous. CDR1 and CDR2 (germline): GTSNPN, SVGIG (reference sequence). Trimming pared 8 bases from V and 0 bases from J, leaving 7 bases between. This CDR3 spans 11 amino acids. CDR3 sequence reads: CAGRVNTEAFF. DNA of the CDR3: TGTGCCGGACGGGTGAACACTGAAGCTTTCTTT.

V gene TRBV9 combines with J gene TRBJ1-3, with TRBD1 as a possible D gene (5 bases). The CDR3 is 16 amino acids. The V gene's germline CDR1 is SGDLS and CDR2 YYNGEE. Deletions cut 3 bases from V and 1 base from J, with 14 bases between. In DNA, the CDR3 is TGTGCCAGCAGCGCCCAAACGACAGTGTCTGGAAACACCATATATTTT. Translation gives CASSAQTTVSGNTIYF.

The chain is built from TRBV15 and TRBJ2-1, with TRBD2 identical over 11 bases. The CDR3 sequence is 16 residues long. Germline values: CDR1 LNHNV, CDR2 YYDKDF (reference sequence). V lost 5 bases and J lost 7; bases outside the gene matches: 10. In DNA form, the CDR3 reads TGTGCCACCAGCGCTGAAACTAGCGGGAGAGGTAATGAGCAGTTCTTC. This codes for CATSAETSGRGNEQFF.

The J gene is TRBJ2-1, the V gene TRBV4-3, with 7 positions matching TRBD2. Per the germline V gene, CDR1 is LGHNA and CDR2 is YSLEER. The CDR3 spans 14 residues. V lost 7 bases to trimming and J lost 10 bases; unmatched junction nucleotides: 13. The CDR3 is CASILRDYPREQFF. The CDR3 DNA is TGCGCCAGCATCCTCCGGGACTACCCCCGGGAGCAGTTCTTC.

The V and J genes are TRBV7-8 and TRBJ2-7, with D tentatively TRBD1 or TRBD2 (6 bases each). V lost 6 bases and J 0 bases, leaving 24 bases between the germline ends. The CDR3 contains 18 residues. CDR1 and CDR2 from the germline V gene are SGHVS and FQNEAQ. CDR3 region: CASRPPGAGISSSYEQYF. For the CDR3, the DNA is TGTGCCAGCAGACCTCCGGGGGCGGGGATTTCTAGCTCCTACGAGCAGTACTTC.

This chain links TRBV14 with TRBJ1-1; no definite D call. CDR1 is SGHDN, CDR2 FVKESK, per germline. V was trimmed by 0 bases and J by 4 bases, leaving 9 bases between them. This CDR3 has 14 residues. The CDR3, as DNA: TGTGCCAGCAGCCAAGATGCAGGAGGCACTGAAGCTTTCTTT. Its protein product is CASSQDAGGTEAFF.

This clone was found once. The CDR3 loop reads CASSPGLAWAQHF. CDR3 bases: TGTGCCAGCAGCCCGGGCCTCGCTTGGGCCCAGCATTTT. The rearrangement links TRBV7-9 to TRBJ1-5; no reliable D call. This CDR3 contains 13 residues. V gave up 5 bases and J gave up 11 bases, with 16 bases separating them. The germline CDR1 and CDR2 sequences are SEHNR and FQNEAQ (reference sequence).

As to this clone: At the DNA level, this CDR3 is encoded by other sequences in the same sample as well. The chain uses TRBV5-4 and TRBJ1-2; 7 nucleotides agree with TRBD1. The junction had 2 bases not matched to a gene; V was cut back by 0 bases and J by 6 bases. This CDR3 is built from 13 residues. Per the germline V gene, CDR1 is SGHNT and CDR2 is YYREEE (reference sequence). The CDR3 nucleotides read TGTGCCAGCAGCTTGGGACAGGGCGATGGCTACACCTTC. This sequence encodes CASSLGQGDGYTF.